This T cell receptor (beta chain) derives from a study of shared clonotypes between healthy human individuals (dated by TCRdb to the early 2020s). Study-wide context: Three men and a couple of women, aged 18 to 49 years, made up the cohort. For each donor, CD4 naive and CD4 memory were each run on three plates, CD8 naive on two plates, and CD8 memory on one plate. Blood TCR repertoires of a handful of healthy adults were deeply sequenced to estimate repertoire size and the extent of clonotype sharing between individuals. To increase sequencing depth and limit assay-specific biases, TCR repertoire library preparation and sequencing were carried out by different laboratories using diverse techniques. Between about 0.9 and 9 billion PBMCs per donor were obtained by leukapheresis. Paper-wide results and their limitations: Sampling was restricted to blood, and TCR repertoires in tissue are likely to differ from TCR repertoires in blood. When a handful of donors were compared, the shared fraction of clonotypes was around 4.6% for naive CD4, 3.5% for naive CD8, 2.3% for memory CD4, and under 0.5% for memory CD8. Because the study included only a small number of donors, the genetic and exposure-history diversity represented was limited. Rarefaction of sorted-subset datasets indicated incomplete sequencing despite the large sequencing depth. Compared with non-shared clonotypes, the clonotypes found in all four sorted-subset donors had higher generation probabilities. Pairwise subsampling led to the expectation that sequencing depth would affect the degree of clonotype sharing among donors. Naive subsets generally had larger estimated clonotype richness than memory subsets did.

For the CD8 naive samples, CD45RO-negative cells were positively selected for CCR7, yielding a CD45RA+CCR7+ population from which TemRA cells were excluded. The donors were healthy, HIV-negative adults with no recently reported acute infections or vaccinations. All donors were Caucasian adults living in Nashville, Tennessee, USA. Blood was collected by leukapheresis, and PBMCs were isolated by Ficoll-Histopaque density gradient centrifugation and then cryopreserved in liquid nitrogen vapor phase. Analytical flow cytometry was used to check the purity and quantity of each magnetically sorted T cell population. Genomic DNA was isolated from each sorted fraction and quantified by UV absorbance on a Nanodrop 2000c. Using the deep immunoSEQ assay, TCR CDR3 regions were amplified from genomic DNA by multiplex PCR. For each cell subset, the extracted genomic DNA was distributed evenly across all wells of several immunoSEQ 96-well plates, and each plate served as one replicate. Each replicate PCR for sorted subsets received around 210 ng genomic DNA, equal to around 32,000 T cell genomes. Purified libraries were measured with a Qubit 3.0 fluorometer, size-checked on a Bioanalyzer 2100, and measured again with the KAPA Library Quantification kit. A separate single-read 150-cycle Illumina NextSeq 550 flow cell was used to sequence each immunoSEQ 96-well plate. Processing in the source paper ran as follows. The immunoSEQ output contained only junctional sequences without quality scores, so filtering could not match that applied to full-length reads. To assign V/J genes and CDR3, sequences were annotated against IMGT germline references using PyIR, a Python wrapper for IgBLAST v1.9. Reads were filtered out if the reads had weak V/J assignments (E-value above 1e-6), no CDR3, stop codons, out-of-frame junctions, or ambiguous translated residues. V3J clonotypes were defined as sequences sharing the same inferred V gene, J gene, and CDR3 amino acid sequence. Percentage overlap between repertoires was computed as shared unique clonotypes divided by the size of the smaller repertoire. Richness of each repertoire was evaluated using RTK rarefaction, the Chao1 estimator, and Recon v2.1 estimates of unobserved clonotypes. Generation probabilities for all TCRbeta clonotypes obtained by the gDNA method from four donors were computed using OLGA. TCRdb took over this immuneACCESS table, retaining in-frame rearrangements with V and J assigned. Such tables are incomplete; in checked studies, under half of the missing clones stem from an unresolved V gene, and the remainder is unexplained. That table supplies the V and J calls and clone size; D and trimming were determined from the DNA. The table for this sample lists roughly 2,000,000 clones; around 93% of them were counted only once. The top ten constitute approximately 1.7% of the sample.

Reading the germline V gene gives CDR1 SGDLS and CDR2 YYNGEE. Inclusive of the bounding cysteine and phenylalanine, the CDR3 is 14 residues long. Just the 42-base CDR3 DNA is kept, in frame starting at base 1. Germline trimming: 3 bases from V, 5 bases from J; junction bases outside gene matches: 4. In regard to this clone: Its target antigen remains unknown. No base quality values were provided; no much bigger clone lies one nucleotide off.

Sequencing was performed on naive CD8+ T cells from PBMCs. The cell subset or site label for this specimen denotes: CD45RA+CCR7+. This TCR derives from a man aged 18 to 29 in good health. Some clones in this sample may be carry-over from other donors' samples. In this chain, TRBV9 is recombined with TRBJ2-7; 11 central bases correspond to TRBD1. CDR3 protein: CASSEWTGGHEQYF. The DNA sequence reads TGTGCCAGCAGCGAGTGGACAGGGGGCCACGAGCAGTACTTC.